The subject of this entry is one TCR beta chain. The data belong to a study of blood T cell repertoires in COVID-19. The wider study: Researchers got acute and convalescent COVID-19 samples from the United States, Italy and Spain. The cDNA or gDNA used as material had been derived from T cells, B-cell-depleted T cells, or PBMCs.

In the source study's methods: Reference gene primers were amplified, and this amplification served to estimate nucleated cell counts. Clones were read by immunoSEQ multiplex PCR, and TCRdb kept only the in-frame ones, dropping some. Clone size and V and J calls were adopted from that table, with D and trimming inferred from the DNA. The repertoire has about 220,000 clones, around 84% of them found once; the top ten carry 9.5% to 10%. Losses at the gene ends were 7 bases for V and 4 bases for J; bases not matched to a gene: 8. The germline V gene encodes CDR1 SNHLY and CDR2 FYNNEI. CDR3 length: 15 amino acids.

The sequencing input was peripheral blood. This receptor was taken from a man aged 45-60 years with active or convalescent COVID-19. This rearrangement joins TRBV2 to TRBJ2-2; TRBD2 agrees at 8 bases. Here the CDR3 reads CASNGRGDGTGELFF. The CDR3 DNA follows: TGTGCCAGCAACGGGCGGGGGGATGGCACCGGGGAGCTGTTTTTT. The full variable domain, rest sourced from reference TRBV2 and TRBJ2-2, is EPEVTQTPSHQVTQMGQEVILRCVPISNHLYFYWYRQILGQKVEFLVSFYNNEISEKSEIFDDQFSVERPDGSNFTLKIRSTKLEDSAMYFCASNGRGDGTGELFFGEGSRLTVL.